This T cell receptor (beta chain) emerged from a study of blood T cell repertoires in COVID-19. For the study at large: Italy, Spain and the United States were the sources of the convalescent and acute COVID-19 samples.

Clones were read by immunoSEQ multiplex PCR, and TCRdb kept only the in-frame ones, dropping some. The table has a few hundred thousand clones, about nine tenths seen once; the top ten hold 6.5% to 9.5%. Clinical history as reported by participants underpinned cohort assignment. Two consecutive negative NP/OP PCR tests, clearance, or resolved symptoms defined Cohort 3 recovery. Looked up from germline, CDR1 is LNHDA and CDR2 is SQIVND (reference sequence). The CDR3 runs to 11 residues. Trimming removed 3 bases at V and 11 bases at J, with 5 bases between. V and J are TRBV19 and TRBJ1-6; D uncertain. The receptor comes from a woman aged 60 to 75 who had recovered from COVID-19. Sequenced sample: PBMCs or T cells enriched from blood (not recorded which). The CDR3: CASSMLTPLHF. CDR3 bases: TGTGCCAGTAGTATGTTAACACCCCTCCACTTT. Together with reference TRBV19 and TRBJ1-6, the CDR3 gives the full variable domain: DGGITQSPKYLFRKEGQNVTLSCEQNLNHDAMYWYRQDPGQGLRLIYYSQIVNDFQKGDIAEGYSVSREKKESFPLTVTSAQKNPTAFYLCASSMLTPLHFGNGTRLTVT.